These T cell receptor beta chains were read from a single sample in a study of T cell repertoires in cytomegalovirus infection. TCRdb re-called the reads through MiXCR, storing one row per CDR3 protein. Here the sample spans 250,000 to 400,000 distinct CDR3 sequences, roughly 25% being singletons. For these TCRs, the target antigens are not known. The specimen comprised cultured PBMCs, sampled from culture after CMV antigen stimulation. The receptors originated from a human donor in good health (CMV status not recorded). Some clones in this sample may be carry-over from other donors' samples. The CDR3 runs from the conserved cysteine through the conserved F or W. The order of the fields is clone size, J gene, V gene, D gene, CDR3 DNA, CDR3 protein. A D gene is named only where the DNA matches it firmly. Clone size is given for some rows only: seen once, a few or many times, or a class if the clone is expanded.

.	TRBJ2-2	TRBV7-9	.	TGTGCCAGCAGCTTACGCAGGGCTGGCGGGGAGCTGTTTTTT	CASSLRRAGGELFF
.	TRBJ1-5	TRBV5-1	.	TGCGCCAGCTCCTTAATTGAAGGCTGGAGAGAAAATCAGCCCCAGCATTTT	CASSLIEGWRENQPQHF
.	TRBJ2-5	TRBV5-4	.	TGTGCCAGCAGCTTTGCCCCCCCACAGCACCAAGGGGAGACCCAGTACTTC	CASSFAPPQHQGETQYF
.	TRBJ1-2	TRBV28	.	TGTGCCAGCAGTTTTGGGGGGAGCATATATGGCTACACCTTC	CASSFGGSIYGYTF
.	TRBJ2-7	TRBV19	TRBD2	TGTGCCAGTAGTGCAGCGGGATATTCGAGGGAGCAGTACTTC	CASSAAGYSREQYF
.	TRBJ2-1	TRBV28	.	TGTGCCAGCAGTTCCTCTAGCGTCCCCTCCTACAATGAGCAGTTCTTC	CASSSSSVPSYNEQFF
many	TRBJ1-5	TRBV7-2	.	TGTGCCAGCAGCTTCCCAGGGCGGGCTCAGCCCCAGCATTTT	CASSFPGRAQPQHF
many	TRBJ1-4	TRBV4-1	.	TGCGCCAGCAGCCAAGGGACCGTCGCAACTAATGAAAAACTGTTTTTT	CASSQGTVATNEKLFF
few	TRBJ1-1	TRBV7-2	.	TGTGCCAGCAGCTTAGATCTGGTCAGCGGGAACACTGAAGCTTTCTTT	CASSLDLVSGNTEAFF
few	TRBJ2-5	TRBV7-8	.	TGTGCCAGCAGCTCCCCAAAAGAGCGGGCCTATCGCGACCAGTACTTC	CASSSPKERAYRDQYF
.	TRBJ2-1	TRBV27	TRBD2	TGTGCCAGCAGTTTATATAGACTAGCGGGAGGTGAGCAGTTCTTC	CASSLYRLAGGEQFF
.	TRBJ1-2	TRBV7-2	TRBD1	TGTGCCAGCAGCGAACAGGGGGGTTATGGCTACACCTTC	CASSEQGGYGYTF
few	TRBJ2-5	TRBV6-5	.	TGTGCCAGCAGTTACTCACAGGGACTACAAGAGACCCAGTACTTC	CASSYSQGLQETQYF
.	TRBJ1-1	TRBV11-2	TRBD1	TGTGCCAGCAGTGACAGGGTGAAGGGAGCTGAAGCTTTCTTT	CASSDRVKGAEAFF
many	TRBJ2-1	TRBV7-9	TRBD2	TGTGCCAGCAGCTTAGCCCTAGCGGGTACCAATGAGCAGTTCTTC	CASSLALAGTNEQFF
.	TRBJ2-2	TRBV10-3	.	TGTGCCATCAGTGTGACTATTTCGAACACCGGGGAGCTGTTTTTT	CAISVTISNTGELFF
.	TRBJ2-3	TRBV6-2/TRBV6-3	.	TGTGCCAGCACCCCGTGGGCGTTCACAGATACGCAGTATTTT	CASTPWAFTDTQYF
.	TRBJ2-5	TRBV29-1	.	TGCAGCGTTGAAGCGGCGTACCAAGAGACCCAGTACTTC	CSVEAAYQETQYF
.	TRBJ1-1	TRBV5-8	TRBD1	TGTGCCAGCAGCGAGGACAGGGCGGAACGGTGGGCTTTCTTT	CASSEDRAERWAFF
.	TRBJ2-1	TRBV28	.	TGTGCCAGCAGAAGAGAATCCGGGACAACTAGACTCAATGAGCAGTTCTTC	CASRRESGTTRLNEQFF
few	TRBJ2-2	TRBV7-6	.	TGTGCCAGCAGCTCTGGGTACGGCGGGGAGCTGTTTTTT	CASSSGYGGELFF
.	TRBJ1-1	TRBV19	.	TGTGCCAGTAGTGCGAACAGGGACACTGAAGCTTTCTTT	CASSANRDTEAFF
few	TRBJ2-5	TRBV28	.	TGTGCCAGCAGACTAGGGGGGACACGGAGGCAAGAGACCCAGTACTTC	CASRLGGTRRQETQYF
few	TRBJ2-5	TRBV6-5	.	TGTGCCAGCAGTTACTTCCTCCAAGAGACCCAGTACTTC	CASSYFLQETQYF
.	TRBJ2-2	TRBV4-2	.	TGTGCCAGCAGCCCCGGATCCGGTGCCGGGGAGCTGTTTTTT	CASSPGSGAGELFF
.	TRBJ2-2	TRBV9	.	TGTGCCAGCAGCGTACCACAGGGGTCGGGGGTTAACACCGGGGAGCTGTTTTTT	CASSVPQGSGVNTGELFF
few	TRBJ1-5	TRBV7-8	TRBD1	TGTGCCAGCAGCTTTGACAGGGTTGGGAGTCAGCCCCAGCATTTT	CASSFDRVGSQPQHF
.	TRBJ2-1	TRBV3-1	.	TGTGCCAGCAGCCTTGCTAGCCGCAATGAGCAGTTCTTC	CASSLASRNEQFF
.	TRBJ2-1	TRBV7-2	TRBD2	TGTGCCAGCAGCTGGATAGCGGGAAGCTCCTACAATGAGCAGTTCTTC	CASSWIAGSSYNEQFF
.	TRBJ2-1	TRBV29-1	.	TGCAGCGCCCGGCTCGGCGGGGCTGAGCAGTTCTTC	CSARLGGAEQFF
.	TRBJ2-5	TRBV10-3	TRBD2	TGTGCCATCAGCCGACTAGCGAGAGAGACCCAGTACTTC	CAISRLARETQYF
.	TRBJ2-6	TRBV6-5	.	TGTGCCAGCAGTTACTCTAGGGCAGGGGCCAACGTCCTGACTTTC	CASSYSRAGANVLTF
few	TRBJ1-6	TRBV12-3/TRBV12-4	.	TGTGCCAGCAGTACTCAGCAGAGCGATAATTCACCCCTCCACTTT	CASSTQQSDNSPLHF
.	TRBJ1-1	TRBV20-1	TRBD1	TGCAGTGCTAGAGATCCAGGGGGGGTTGCCACTGAAGCTTTCTTT	CSARDPGGVATEAFF
.	TRBJ2-1	TRBV6-1	.	TGTGCCACGTCGTCGAGCACGTTGGCGGGGTACTACAATGAGCAGTTCTTC	CATSSSTLAGYYNEQFF
.	TRBJ2-1	TRBV11-3	TRBD2	TGTGCCAGCAGCTTAACGGGACTAACGGACAATGAGCAGTTCTTC	CASSLTGLTDNEQFF
.	TRBJ2-7	TRBV10-3	TRBD2	TGTGCCATCAGTGACCCGGGACTAGCGGGAGTGATCGCGTCCTACGAGCAGTACTTC	CAISDPGLAGVIASYEQYF
.	TRBJ2-3	TRBV15	.	TGTGCCACCAGCAGAGATGGCCTGGCGCAGTATTTT	CATSRDGLAQYF
few	TRBJ1-1	TRBV30	.	TGTGCCTGGAGTGCAGACAGGAGATTAGAAGCTTTCTTT	CAWSADRRLEAFF
few	TRBJ2-1	TRBV6-2/TRBV6-3	.	TGTGCCAGCAGTTACCCCCTTTGGGGCGGCGGGTACAATGAGCAGTTCTTC	CASSYPLWGGGYNEQFF
.	TRBJ1-4	TRBV7-2	.	TGTGCCAGCAGCTTCCAGGGCGTAGGTGAAAAACTGTTTTTT	CASSFQGVGEKLFF
.	TRBJ2-1	TRBV29-1	TRBD2	TGCAGCGTTTCTGTCAGTAGCGGGAGGTTCTACAATGAGCAGTTCTTC	CSVSVSSGRFYNEQFF